This TCR beta chain was observed in a study of T cell responses to AZD1222 COVID-19 vaccine. General observations from the study: Distributed over spike, vaccine-associated CD4 TCRs predominated at 160-218 and 743-854. Baseline seropositivity characterized only six AZD1222 recipients. Donors were chiefly white British, with a greater number of females, and clonal diversity was perhaps underestimated.

With regard to this clone: No antigen is known for it.

The assay was immunoSEQ multiplex PCR, and TCRdb's table has in-frame clones only and misses some. This table holds 150,000 to 250,000 clones, about nine tenths found once. V shed 1 base and J shed 8 bases, with 3 bases lying between them. The germline gives CDR1 SGHVS, CDR2 FNYEAQ. This CDR3 has 11 amino acids. Sample: peripheral blood, taken 28 days after the second AZD1222 dose. The clonotype was recovered from an adult who received the AZD1222 COVID-19 vaccine. The chain employs TRBV7-6 and TRBJ2-1, with D uncertain. CDR3 bases: TGTGCCAGCAGCTTAGGCCATGAGCAGTTCTTC. Translated, it gives CASSLGHEQFF. Full variable domain (outside the CDR3, taken from reference TRBV7-6 and TRBJ2-1): GAGVSQSPRYKVTKRGQDVALRCDPISGHVSLYWYRQALGQGPEFLTYFNYEAQQDKSGLPNDRFSAERPEGSISTLTIQRTEQRDSAMYRCASSLGHEQFFGPGTRLTVL.